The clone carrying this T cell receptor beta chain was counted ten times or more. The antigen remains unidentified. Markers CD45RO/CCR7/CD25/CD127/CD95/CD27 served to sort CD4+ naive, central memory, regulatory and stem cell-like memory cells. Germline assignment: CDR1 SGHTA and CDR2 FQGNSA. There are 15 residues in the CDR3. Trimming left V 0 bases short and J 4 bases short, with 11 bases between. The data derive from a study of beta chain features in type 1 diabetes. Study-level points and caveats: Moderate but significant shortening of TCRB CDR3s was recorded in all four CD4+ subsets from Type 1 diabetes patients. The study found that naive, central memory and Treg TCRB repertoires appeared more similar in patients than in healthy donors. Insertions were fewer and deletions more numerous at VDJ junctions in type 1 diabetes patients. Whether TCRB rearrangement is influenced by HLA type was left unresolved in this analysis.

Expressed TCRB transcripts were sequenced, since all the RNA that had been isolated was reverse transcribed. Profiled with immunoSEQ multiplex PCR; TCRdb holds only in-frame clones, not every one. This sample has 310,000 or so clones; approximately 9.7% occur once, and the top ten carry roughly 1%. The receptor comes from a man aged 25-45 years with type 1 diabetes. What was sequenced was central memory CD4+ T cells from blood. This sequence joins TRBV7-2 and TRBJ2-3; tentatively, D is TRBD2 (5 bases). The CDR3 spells CASSLAGLAPDTQYF. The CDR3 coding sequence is TGTGCCAGCAGCTTAGCGGGCCTAGCCCCAGATACGCAGTATTTT.